Listed here are 27 T cell receptor beta chains from one sample, sequenced in a study of T cell changes during pregnancy in multiple sclerosis. Assay: immunoSEQ multiplex PCR; the TCRdb copy retains only in-frame clones and omits some. The sample consists of roughly 40,000 clones, roughly 80% of them appearing once. Specimen: CD4+ T cells from peripheral blood mononuclear cells, collected before pregnancy. These receptors all stem from a female donor with multiple sclerosis, enrolled in a pregnancy study.

This clone was observed a few times. The J gene is TRBJ1-5, the V gene TRBV5-6; TRBD1 is a possible D gene (5 bases). Germline V CDR1 and CDR2: SGHDT, YYEEEE. Trimming left V 4 bases short and J 11 bases short, with 16 bases between. CDR3 size: 13 residues. The CDR3, as DNA: TGTGCCAGCAGCCGGGCCCCCATCAGGGCCCAGCATTTT. Translation: CASSRAPIRAQHF.

This sequence joins TRBV30 and TRBJ1-5; 7 nucleotides match TRBD1. Germline V gene data show CDR1 as GTSNPN and CDR2 as SVGIG (reference sequence). Losses at the gene ends were 2 bases for V and 3 bases for J; bases not matched to a gene: 4. The CDR3 has 14 residues. The CDR3 reads CAWSRGQDNQPQHF. In nucleotides, the CDR3 is TGTGCCTGGAGTCGCGGACAGGACAATCAGCCCCAGCATTTT. The full variable domain, completed using reference TRBV30 and TRBJ1-5, is SQTIHQWPATLVQPVGSPLSLECTVEGTSNPNLYWYRQAAGRGLQLLFYSVGIGQISSEVPQNLSASRPQDRQFILSSKKLLLSDSGFYLCAWSRGQDNQPQHFGDGTRLSIL.

The chain carries TRBV4-2 and TRBJ2-7; D not certain. This CDR3 spans 15 amino acids. From germline, CDR1 is LGHNA and CDR2 YNFKEQ. Trimming cost V 1 base and J 4 bases, with 14 bases left between them. CDR3 region: CASSQVGPSNYEQYF. Written as DNA, the CDR3 is TGTGCCAGCAGCCAAGTTGGCCCCTCGAATTACGAGCAGTACTTC.

This clone was picked up one time. The genes are TRBV10-3 and TRBJ1-1; TRBD1 is a possible D gene (5 bases). V was shortened by 5 bases and J by 0 bases, with 13 bases between the two germline ends. In germline, CDR1 is ENHRY, CDR2 SYGVKD. The CDR3 spans 15 residues. CDR3 coding DNA: TGTGCCATCAGTTTTAGCGGGGCAATGAACACTGAAGCTTTCTTT. Amino acids: CAISFSGAMNTEAFF.

The chain employs TRBV10-3 and TRBJ2-1; 15 bases map to TRBD2. Germline CDR1 and CDR2: ENHRY and SYGVKD. Unmatched junction bases numbered 13, after V lost 6 bases and J lost 7 bases. This CDR3 comprises 18 residues. The chain's CDR3 is CAIRIGLAGGKGRNEQFF. In DNA, the CDR3 is TGTGCCATCAGAATCGGACTAGCGGGAGGGAAGGGGAGGAATGAGCAGTTCTTC.

The chain couples TRBV28 to TRBJ2-3; a weak D match, TRBD2 (5 bases). This CDR3 has 15 residues. The germline V gene encodes CDR1 MDHEN and CDR2 SYDVKM. V lost 8 bases to trimming and J lost 0 bases, with 15 bases between them. CDR3 protein: CASGSSGESTDTQYF. The CDR3 DNA is TGTGCCAGCGGGAGCTCAGGCGAGAGCACAGATACGCAGTATTTT.

This clone was seen once. The J gene is TRBJ2-7, the V gene TRBV11-2, with 7 bases matching TRBD2. CDR1 is SGHAT and CDR2 is FQNNGV in the germline V gene. The junction had 8 bases not matched to a gene; V was cut back by 6 bases and J by 0 bases. The CDR3 has 15 amino acids. The CDR3 bases are TGTGCCAGCAGACCAAGCGGGGCTAGCTCCTACGAGCAGTACTTC. Encoded protein: CASRPSGASSYEQYF.

About this clone itself: The identical CDR3 is also encoded by other nucleotide sequences in the sample. This chain connects TRBV7-8 to TRBJ2-3; D possibly corresponds to TRBD2 (5 bases). Germline CDR1 reads SGHVS; CDR2 reads FQNEAQ. The CDR3 contains 16 residues. V dropped 1 base and J dropped 0 bases, with 11 bases sitting between them. The CDR3 sequence: CASSLGASLSTDTQYF. The CDR3 DNA follows: TGTGCCAGCAGCTTAGGCGCTAGCCTAAGCACAGATACGCAGTATTTT.

This rearrangement joins TRBV7-9 to TRBJ1-2; 11 nucleotides match TRBD1. Germline V CDR1 and CDR2: SEHNR, FQNEAQ (reference sequence). This CDR3 region has 16 residues. V was pared by 4 bases and J by 4 bases, with 8 bases of the junction left unmatched. This CDR3 is CASSSPIGTGGYGYTF. CDR3 sequence (DNA): TGTGCCAGCAGCTCCCCGATCGGGACAGGGGGCTATGGCTACACCTTC.

The chain uses TRBV6-4 and TRBJ1-1; D unresolved. Trimming removed 7 bases at V and 1 base at J, with 10 bases between. The CDR3 covers 13 residues. Germline CDR1 reads MRHNA; CDR2 reads SNTAGT. This CDR3 is CASKNRSNTEAFF. As DNA, the CDR3 is TGTGCCAGCAAAAACAGATCGAACACTGAAGCTTTCTTT.

This clone was seen a few times. The rearrangement links TRBV5-4 to TRBJ1-2, with D hard to call. The CDR3 covers 13 residues. CDR1 is SGHNT and CDR2 is YYREEE in the germline V gene (reference sequence). The V and J ends lost 0 bases and 3 bases respectively, with 6 bases between them. DNA of the CDR3: TGTGCCAGCAGCTTGGGCCCGGACTATGGCTACACCTTC. Its protein is CASSLGPDYGYTF. Together with reference TRBV5-4 and TRBJ1-2, the CDR3 gives the full variable domain: ETGVTQSPTHLIKTRGQQVTLRCSSQSGHNTVSWYQQALGQGPQFIFQYYREEENGRGNFPPRFSGLQFPNYSSELNVNALELDDSALYLCASSLGPDYGYTFGSGTRLTVV.

The V gene is TRBV29-1, the J gene TRBJ2-1, with TRBD1 as a possible D gene (6 bases). The CDR3 consists of 13 residues. Per the germline V gene, CDR1 is SQVTM and CDR2 is ANQGSEA. V lost 7 bases and J 0 bases, leaving 10 bases between the germline ends. CDR3 nucleotides: TGCAGCGGGGACAACCACTCCTACAATGAGCAGTTCTTC. It specifies CSGDNHSYNEQFF.

The rearrangement uses TRBV29-1 and TRBJ2-3; TRBD2 might be the D (6 bases). This CDR3 has 10 amino acids. The germline V gene has CDR1 SQVTM and CDR2 ANQGSEA. The V and J ends lost 6 bases and 8 bases respectively, with 9 bases between them. The CDR3 loop reads CSVGGGTQYF. The CDR3 nucleotides read TGCAGCGTGGGGGGTGGTACGCAGTATTTT.

The rearrangement uses TRBV7-2 and TRBJ2-7; 10 bases line up with TRBD2. Germline-derived CDR1 and CDR2 are SGHTA and FQGNSA. The CDR3 sequence is 15 residues long. J lost 8 bases, V lost 5 bases, and 12 bases had no gene match. The CDR3 protein is CASSRNSGGSTQQYF. CDR3 nucleotides: TGTGCCAGCAGCCGAAATAGCGGGGGGTCCACGCAGCAGTACTTC.

The chain is built from TRBV2 and TRBJ1-1; 8 bases are a match to TRBD1. V was pared by 9 bases and J by 3 bases, with 9 bases of the junction left unmatched. The CDR3 extends over 14 amino acids. The germline CDR1 and CDR2 sequences are SNHLY and FYNNEI. The CDR3 loop reads CASITGGEHTEAFF. In nucleotides, the CDR3 is TGTGCCAGTATCACAGGGGGAGAGCACACTGAAGCTTTCTTT.

This chain joins TRBV10-3 and TRBJ2-7, with TRBD1 identical over 7 bases. The CDR3 runs to 13 residues. The germline V gene encodes CDR1 ENHRY and CDR2 SYGVKD. The ends lost 4 bases at V and 3 bases at J; junction bases unmatched: 3. For the CDR3, the DNA is TGTGCCATCAGTGTACAGGGGATCTACGAGCAGTACTTC. It specifies CAISVQGIYEQYF.

The chain couples TRBV2 to TRBJ2-2; D gene ambiguous. Germline CDR1 and CDR2: SNHLY and FYNNEI. The CDR3 runs 14 residues. Trimming took off 8 bases at V and 4 bases at J, with 14 bases between the two ends. The CDR3 DNA is TGTGCCAGCTTTTCCCTAGAGACCACCGGGGAGCTGTTTTTT. Amino acids: CASFSLETTGELFF.

V gene TRBV19 combines with J gene TRBJ2-5; 11 nucleotides align to TRBD2. The CDR3 sequence is 16 residues long. CDR1 is LNHDA, CDR2 SQIVND, per germline (reference sequence). Unmatched junction bases numbered 7, after V lost 3 bases and J lost 4 bases. CDR3 residues: CASSIGRLAGRETQYF. The CDR3 region has the DNA TGTGCCAGTAGTATTGGTCGACTAGCGGGGAGAGAGACCCAGTACTTC.

This rearrangement joins TRBV6-4 to TRBJ2-3, with 12 bases fitting TRBD2. V dropped 5 bases and J dropped 4; count of bases not matched to a gene: 7. Germline lookup yields CDR1 MRHNA and CDR2 SNTAGT. This CDR3 has 16 amino acids. CDR3 DNA sequence: TGTGCCAGCAGTCCGCGGACTAGCGGGACTGCAGATACGCAGTATTTT. Amino acid sequence: CASSPRTSGTADTQYF.

This clone has more than one count but fewer than ten. CDR3 residues: CASSDPGTTYEQYF. The CDR3, as DNA: TGCGCCAGCAGTGACCCCGGGACTACCTACGAGCAGTACTTC. V is TRBV10-1 and J is TRBJ2-7; TRBD2 matches at 7 bases. CDR1 is WNHNN and CDR2 is SYGVQD in the germline V gene (reference sequence). This CDR3 contains 14 residues. V lost 3 bases and J lost 2; bases outside the gene matches: 4.

The chain joins TRBV6-5 to TRBJ1-1; D is perhaps TRBD1 (5 bases). Germline CDR1 and CDR2: MNHEY and SVGAGI. This CDR3 is 14 amino acids long. V was clipped by 6 bases and J by 5 bases, with 16 bases between them. CDR3 bases: TGTGCCAGCAGAACACCGGGACTTAGAACTGAAGCTTTCTTT. Its translation is CASRTPGLRTEAFF.

CDR3 nucleotides: TGTGCCAGCAGTGAAAATCTGCTGACATGGCGACTAGACCCCACAGATACGCAGTATTTT. Protein sequence: CASSENLLTWRLDPTDTQYF. The chain combines TRBV6-1 with TRBJ2-3, with D possibly being TRBD2 (6 bases). The CDR3 runs 20 residues. Germline V gene lookup returns CDR1 MNHNS and CDR2 SASEGT. V was clipped by 2 bases and J by 2 bases, with 26 bases between them.

The V and J genes are TRBV5-4 and TRBJ2-2; TRBD2 matches at 8 bases. Germline-derived CDR1 and CDR2 are SGHNT and YYREEE (reference sequence). V shed 4 bases, J shed 4 bases, and the junction held 6 bases outside the gene matches. The CDR3 runs 15 residues. CDR3 sequence: CASSPGTSRTGELFF. CDR3 in DNA: TGTGCCAGCAGCCCCGGGACTAGTCGCACCGGGGAGCTGTTTTTT.

The chain couples TRBV11-2 to TRBJ2-1; D is perhaps TRBD1 (5 bases). The germline V gene has CDR1 SGHAT and CDR2 FQNNGV. The ends were cut back, 0 bases at V and 0 bases at J, with 9 bases in the middle. CDR3 length: 16 amino acids. The DNA for the CDR3 is TGTGCCAGCAGCTTAGAAGTACAGGCCTCCTACAATGAGCAGTTCTTC. This translates into CASSLEVQASYNEQFF.

V and J are TRBV18 and TRBJ2-3; no clear D gene. Germline values: CDR1 KGHSH, CDR2 LQKENI. V gave up 3 bases and J gave up 3 bases, with 22 bases separating them. The CDR3 covers 18 residues. The chain's CDR3 is CASSPLVLGMYVTDTQYF. The CDR3 coding sequence is TGTGCCAGCTCACCGCTAGTGCTCGGTATGTACGTGACAGATACGCAGTATTTT. Looking up the rest from reference TRBV18 and TRBJ2-3 gives the full variable domain: NAGVMQNPRHLVRRRGQEARLRCSPMKGHSHVYWYRQLPEEGLKFMVYLQKENIIDESGMPKERFSAEFPKEGPSILRIQQVVRGDSAAYFCASSPLVLGMYVTDTQYFGPGTRLTVL.

The chain employs TRBV6-5 and TRBJ1-1; D uncertain. The germline gives CDR1 MNHEY, CDR2 SVGAGI. V lost 3 bases and J 1 base, leaving 9 bases between the germline ends. The CDR3 runs to 14 residues. CDR3 residues: CASSYLSKNTEAFF. The CDR3 nucleotides read TGTGCCAGCAGTTATTTGAGCAAGAACACTGAAGCTTTCTTT.

This rearrangement joins TRBV7-2 to TRBJ1-5; 7 nucleotides agree with TRBD1. This CDR3 comprises 13 residues. The V gene's germline CDR1 is SGHTA and CDR2 FQGNSA. V shed 1 base and J 9 bases; nucleotides not matched to a gene: 3. The DNA for the CDR3 is TGTGCCAGCAGCTTAGAACAGGGGCGGCCCCAGCATTTT. Encoded protein: CASSLEQGRPQHF.